The source of this TCR beta chain is a study of blood T cell repertoires in COVID-19. Authors' data handling: Estimated nucleated cell counts came from reference gene primer amplification. Sequencing was performed with immunoSEQ multiplex PCR; in TCRdb, only in-frame clones are kept and a portion is missing. The V and J calls and clone size were taken over from that table, and D and trimming were inferred from the DNA. Among under 200,000 clones, more than 70% were seen once, and the ten largest hold 15% to 20%. V was pared by 1 base and J by 3 bases, with 10 bases between. Per the germline V gene, CDR1 is LGHDT and CDR2 is YNNKEL (reference sequence). CDR3 size: 14 residues.

The TCR comes from a man aged 55 to 70 who had recovered from COVID-19. The specimen sequenced was PBMCs or T cells enriched from blood (not recorded which). V and J are TRBV3-1 (or the pseudogene TRBV3-2) and TRBJ2-7; D remains ambiguous. Written as DNA, the CDR3 is TGTGCCAGCAGCCAAGTATCAAGCCTCTACGAGCAGTACTTC. Translated, it gives CASSQVSSLYEQYF.